This T cell receptor (beta chain) is from a study of T cell responses to AZD1222 COVID-19 vaccine. Study observations and caveats: An increase in Spike-specific TCR breadth and depth was observed after two AZD1222 doses.

Concerning this clone itself: Its specificity is unknown.

Unmatched junction bases numbered 5, after V lost 0 bases and J lost 4 bases. The CDR3 is made up of 15 amino acids. The germline V gene has CDR1 SGHRS and CDR2 YFSETQ. TCRdb's copy holds only in-frame clones and misses some; the assay was immunoSEQ multiplex PCR. The table shows nearly 200,000 clones, with 90% to 95% occurring only once. The specimen was peripheral blood, collected 28 days after the second AZD1222 dose. The V gene is TRBV5-1, the J gene TRBJ2-7; 9 bases align to TRBD1. The clonotype originates from an adult who received the AZD1222 COVID-19 vaccine. The CDR3 here is CASSLAGTGMYEQYF. Written as DNA, the CDR3 is TGCGCCAGCAGCTTGGCGGGGACAGGGATGTACGAGCAGTACTTC.